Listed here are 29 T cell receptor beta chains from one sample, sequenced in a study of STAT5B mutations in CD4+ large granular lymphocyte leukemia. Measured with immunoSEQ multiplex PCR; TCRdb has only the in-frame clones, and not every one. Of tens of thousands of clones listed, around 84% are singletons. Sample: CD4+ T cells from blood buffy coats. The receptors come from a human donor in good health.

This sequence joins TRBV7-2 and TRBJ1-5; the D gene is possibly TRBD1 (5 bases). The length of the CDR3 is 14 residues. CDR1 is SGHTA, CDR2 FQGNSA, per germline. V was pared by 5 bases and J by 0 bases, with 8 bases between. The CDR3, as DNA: TGTGCCAGCAGCGGGACTAATAGCAATCAGCCCCAGCATTTT. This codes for CASSGTNSNQPQHF. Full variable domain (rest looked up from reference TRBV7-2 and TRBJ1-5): GAGVSQSPSNKVTEKGKDVELRCDPISGHTALYWYRQSLGQGLEFLIYFQGNSAPDKSGLPSDRFSAERTGGSVSTLTIQRTQQEDSAVYLCASSGTNSNQPQHFGDGTRLSIL.

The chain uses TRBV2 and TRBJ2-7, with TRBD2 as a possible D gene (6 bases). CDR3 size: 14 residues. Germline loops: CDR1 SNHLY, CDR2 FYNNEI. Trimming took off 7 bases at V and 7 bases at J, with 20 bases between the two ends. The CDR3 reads CASTPAGRFGEQYF. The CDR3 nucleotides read TGTGCCAGCACCCCCGCAGGGAGGTTCGGAGAGCAGTACTTC.

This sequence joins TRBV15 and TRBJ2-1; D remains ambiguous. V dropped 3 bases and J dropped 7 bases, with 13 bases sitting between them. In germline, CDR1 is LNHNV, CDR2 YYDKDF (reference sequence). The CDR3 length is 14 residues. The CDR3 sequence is CATSRRLDLNEQFF. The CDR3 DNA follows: TGTGCCACCAGCAGGAGACTGGATTTGAATGAGCAGTTCTTC.

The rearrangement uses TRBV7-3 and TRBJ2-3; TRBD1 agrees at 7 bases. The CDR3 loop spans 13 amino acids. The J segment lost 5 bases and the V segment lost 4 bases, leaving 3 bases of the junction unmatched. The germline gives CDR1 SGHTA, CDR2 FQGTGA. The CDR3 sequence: CASSSGQLDTQYF. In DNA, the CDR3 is TGTGCCAGCAGCTCGGGACAGCTAGATACGCAGTATTTT.

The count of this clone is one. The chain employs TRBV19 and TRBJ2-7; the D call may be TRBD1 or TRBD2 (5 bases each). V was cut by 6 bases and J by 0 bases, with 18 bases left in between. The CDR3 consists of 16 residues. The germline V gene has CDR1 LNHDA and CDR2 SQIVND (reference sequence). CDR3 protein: CASSKGPGTGSYEQYF. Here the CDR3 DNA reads TGTGCCAGTAGCAAAGGTCCAGGGACGGGCTCCTACGAGCAGTACTTC.

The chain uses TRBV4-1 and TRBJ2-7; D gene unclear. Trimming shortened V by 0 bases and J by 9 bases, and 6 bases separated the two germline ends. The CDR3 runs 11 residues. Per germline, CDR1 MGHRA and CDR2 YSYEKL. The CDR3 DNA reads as TGCGCCAGCAGCCAAGAATTTCGGCAGTACTTC. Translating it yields CASSQEFRQYF.

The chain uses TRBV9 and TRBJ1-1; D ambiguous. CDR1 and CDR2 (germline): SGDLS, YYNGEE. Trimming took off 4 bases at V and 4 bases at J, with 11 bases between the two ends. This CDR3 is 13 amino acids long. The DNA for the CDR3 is TGTGCCAGCAGCTGGGGAGTGAGCACTGAAGCTTTCTTT. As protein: CASSWGVSTEAFF.

The CDR3 reads CASSISGQGANTEAFF. CDR3 nucleotide sequence: TGCGCCAGCAGCATTTCGGGACAGGGGGCAAACACTGAAGCTTTCTTT. The V and J genes are TRBV5-1 and TRBJ1-1; 12 nucleotides match TRBD1. The trim removed 4 bases at V and 2 bases at J, leaving 6 bases unmatched. This CDR3 has 16 residues. Germline V gene data show CDR1 as SGHRS and CDR2 as YFSETQ.

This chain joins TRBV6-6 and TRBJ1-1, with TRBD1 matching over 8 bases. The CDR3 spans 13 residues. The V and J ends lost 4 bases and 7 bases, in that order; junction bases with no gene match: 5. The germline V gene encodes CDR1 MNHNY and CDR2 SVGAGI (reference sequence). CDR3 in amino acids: CASSSNRGDEAFF. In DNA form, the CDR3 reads TGTGCCAGCAGTTCAAACAGGGGGGATGAAGCTTTCTTT.

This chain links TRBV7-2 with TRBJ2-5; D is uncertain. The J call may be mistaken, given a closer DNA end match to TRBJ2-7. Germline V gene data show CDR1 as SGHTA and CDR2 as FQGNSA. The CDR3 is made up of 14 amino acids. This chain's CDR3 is CASSPERASYEQYF. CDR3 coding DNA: TGTGCCAGCAGCCCCGAAAGGGCGTCCTACGAGCAGTACTTC.

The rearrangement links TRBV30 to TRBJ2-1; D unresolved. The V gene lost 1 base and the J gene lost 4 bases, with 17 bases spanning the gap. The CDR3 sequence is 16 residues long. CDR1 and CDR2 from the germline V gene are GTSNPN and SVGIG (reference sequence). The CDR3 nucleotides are TGTGCCTGGAGTGCGCTTAGAAATCCCTCTTACAATGAGCAGTTCTTC. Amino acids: CAWSALRNPSYNEQFF.

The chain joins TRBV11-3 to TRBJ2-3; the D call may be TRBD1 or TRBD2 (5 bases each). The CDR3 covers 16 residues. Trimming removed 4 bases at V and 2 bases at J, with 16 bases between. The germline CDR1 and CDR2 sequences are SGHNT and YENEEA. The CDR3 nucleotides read TGTGCCAGCAGCTCGGGAAGAGGTGGGACCACAGATACGCAGTATTTT. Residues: CASSSGRGGTTDTQYF.

The CDR3 sequence is CAWSRPPWRKVGETQYF. DNA of the CDR3: TGTGCCTGGAGCCGACCGCCGTGGAGAAAGGTGGGGGAGACCCAGTACTTC. V usage is TRBV30 and J usage is TRBJ2-5; no clear D gene. Looked up from germline, CDR1 is GTSNPN and CDR2 is SVGIG (reference sequence). CDR3 length equals 17 residues. V was shortened by 3 bases and J by 5 bases, with 25 bases between the two germline ends.

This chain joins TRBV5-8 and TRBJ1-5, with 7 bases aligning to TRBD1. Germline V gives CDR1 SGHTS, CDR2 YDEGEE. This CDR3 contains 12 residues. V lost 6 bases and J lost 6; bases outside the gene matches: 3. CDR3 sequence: CASNRDSQPQHF. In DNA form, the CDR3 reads TGTGCCAGCAACCGGGACAGTCAGCCCCAGCATTTT.

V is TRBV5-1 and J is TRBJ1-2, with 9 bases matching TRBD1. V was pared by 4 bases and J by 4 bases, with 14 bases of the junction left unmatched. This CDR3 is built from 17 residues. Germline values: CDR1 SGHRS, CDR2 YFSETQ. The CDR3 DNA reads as TGCGCCAGCAGCCCCGGGACAGGGCTATTACATTCCTATGGCTACACCTTC. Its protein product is CASSPGTGLLHSYGYTF. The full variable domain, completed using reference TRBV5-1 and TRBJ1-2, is KAGVTQTPRYLIKTRGQQVTLSCSPISGHRSVSWYQQTPGQGLQFLFEYFSETQRNKGNFPGRFSGRQFSNSRSEMNVSTLELGDSALYLCASSPGTGLLHSYGYTFGSGTRLTVV.

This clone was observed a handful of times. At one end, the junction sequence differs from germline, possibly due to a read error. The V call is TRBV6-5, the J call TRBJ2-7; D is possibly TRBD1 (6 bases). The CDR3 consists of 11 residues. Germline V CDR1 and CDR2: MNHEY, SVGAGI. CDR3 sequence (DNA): TGTGCCAGCAGTTACCTGGGGGCGGTACACTTC. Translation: CASSYLGAVHF.

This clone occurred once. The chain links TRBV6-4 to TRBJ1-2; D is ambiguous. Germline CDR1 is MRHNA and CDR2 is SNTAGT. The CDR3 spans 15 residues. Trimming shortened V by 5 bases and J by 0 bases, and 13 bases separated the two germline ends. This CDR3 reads CASSSGPSSNYGYTF. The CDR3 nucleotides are TGTGCCAGCAGTTCCGGACCATCCTCTAACTATGGCTACACCTTC.

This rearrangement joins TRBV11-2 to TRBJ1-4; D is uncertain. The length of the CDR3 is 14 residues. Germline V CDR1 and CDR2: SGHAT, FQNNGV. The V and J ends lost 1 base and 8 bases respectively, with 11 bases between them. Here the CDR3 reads CASSLGWEEEKLFF. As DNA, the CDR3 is TGTGCCAGCAGCTTAGGATGGGAGGAGGAAAAACTGTTTTTT.

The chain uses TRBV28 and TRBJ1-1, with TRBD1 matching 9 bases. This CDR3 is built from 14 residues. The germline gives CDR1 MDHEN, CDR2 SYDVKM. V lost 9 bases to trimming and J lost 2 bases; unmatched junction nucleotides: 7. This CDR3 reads CASITGGSNTEAFF. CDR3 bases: TGTGCCAGTATAACAGGGGGCTCTAACACTGAAGCTTTCTTT.

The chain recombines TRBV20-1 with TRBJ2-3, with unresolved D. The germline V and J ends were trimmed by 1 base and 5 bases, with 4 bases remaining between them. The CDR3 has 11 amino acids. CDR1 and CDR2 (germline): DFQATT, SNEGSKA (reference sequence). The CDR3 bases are TGCAGTGCTAGAGTGGAAGATACGCAGTATTTT. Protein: CSARVEDTQYF.

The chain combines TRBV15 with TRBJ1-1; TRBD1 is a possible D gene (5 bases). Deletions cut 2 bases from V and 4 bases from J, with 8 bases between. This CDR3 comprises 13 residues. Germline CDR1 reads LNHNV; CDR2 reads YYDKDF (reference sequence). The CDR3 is CATSRQGGTEAFF. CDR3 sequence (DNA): TGTGCCACCAGCAGACAGGGTGGCACTGAAGCTTTCTTT.

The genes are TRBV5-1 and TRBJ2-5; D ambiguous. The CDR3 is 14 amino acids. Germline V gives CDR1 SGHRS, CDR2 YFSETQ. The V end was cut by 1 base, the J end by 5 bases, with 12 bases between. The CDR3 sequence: CASSLQAAKETQYF. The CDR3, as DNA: TGCGCCAGCAGCTTGCAGGCAGCGAAGGAGACCCAGTACTTC.

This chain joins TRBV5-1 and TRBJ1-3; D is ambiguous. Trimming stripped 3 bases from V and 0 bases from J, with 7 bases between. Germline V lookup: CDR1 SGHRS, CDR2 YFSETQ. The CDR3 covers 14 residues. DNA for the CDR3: TGCGCCAGCAGCTCCGCAAACTCTGGAAACACCATATATTTT. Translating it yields CASSSANSGNTIYF.

CDR3 protein: CASSLQGAGGNTIYF. CDR3 coding DNA: TGTGCCAGCAGCTTACAGGGGGCGGGAGGAAACACCATATATTTT. The gene calls are TRBV5-4 and TRBJ1-3; 9 bases fit TRBD1. V was clipped by 2 bases and J by 4 bases; unmatched bases: 4. This CDR3 is built from 15 residues. CDR1 is SGHNT and CDR2 is YYREEE in the germline V gene (reference sequence). Based on the CDR3 plus reference TRBV5-4 and TRBJ1-3, the full variable domain is ETGVTQSPTHLIKTRGQQVTLRCSSQSGHNTVSWYQQALGQGPQFIFQYYREEENGRGNFPPRFSGLQFPNYSSELNVNALELDDSALYLCASSLQGAGGNTIYFGEGSWLTVV.

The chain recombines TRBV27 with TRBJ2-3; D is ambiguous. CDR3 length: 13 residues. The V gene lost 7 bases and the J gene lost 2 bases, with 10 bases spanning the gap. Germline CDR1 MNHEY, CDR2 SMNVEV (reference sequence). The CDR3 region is CASTGRNTDTQYF. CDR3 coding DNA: TGTGCCAGCACCGGGCGTAACACAGATACGCAGTATTTT.

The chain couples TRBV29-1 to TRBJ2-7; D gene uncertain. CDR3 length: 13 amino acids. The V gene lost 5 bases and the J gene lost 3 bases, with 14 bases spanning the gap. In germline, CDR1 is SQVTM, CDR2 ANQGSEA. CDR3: CSVKGLGIYEQYF. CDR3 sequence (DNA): TGCAGCGTTAAAGGGTTAGGGATCTACGAGCAGTACTTC.

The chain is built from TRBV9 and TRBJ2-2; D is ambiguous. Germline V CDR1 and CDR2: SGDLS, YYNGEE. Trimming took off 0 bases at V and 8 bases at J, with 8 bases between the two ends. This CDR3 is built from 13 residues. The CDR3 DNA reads TGTGCCAGCAGCGTAGTGCCGCAGGGGGAGCTGTTTTTT. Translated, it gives CASSVVPQGELFF.

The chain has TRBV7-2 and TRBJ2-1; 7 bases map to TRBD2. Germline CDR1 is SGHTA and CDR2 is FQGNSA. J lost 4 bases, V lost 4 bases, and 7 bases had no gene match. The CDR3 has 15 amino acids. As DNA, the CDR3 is TGTGCCAGCAGCTACCGGGACTACATATACAATGAGCAGTTCTTC. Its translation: CASSYRDYIYNEQFF.

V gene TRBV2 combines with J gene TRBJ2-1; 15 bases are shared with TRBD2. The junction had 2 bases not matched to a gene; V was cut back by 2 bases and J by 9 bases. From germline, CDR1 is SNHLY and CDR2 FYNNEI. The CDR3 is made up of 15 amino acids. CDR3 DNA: TGTGCCAGCAGTGAATCGGGACTAGCGGGAGGTGAGCAGTTCTTC. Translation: CASSESGLAGGEQFF. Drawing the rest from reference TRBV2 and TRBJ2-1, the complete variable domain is EPEVTQTPSHQVTQMGQEVILRCVPISNHLYFYWYRQILGQKVEFLVSFYNNEISEKSEIFDDQFSVERPDGSNFTLKIRSTKLEDSAMYFCASSESGLAGGEQFFGPGTRLTVL.